Sequencing of this T cell receptor beta chain was carried out in a study of T cell changes during pregnancy in multiple sclerosis. The table came from immunoSEQ multiplex PCR; TCRdb's copy has only in-frame clones and leaves some out. Found here are 55,000 to 95,000 clones, about 92% of them singletons; the top ten hold 2.1%. Germline assignment: CDR1 SGHVS and CDR2 FNYEAQ. V lost 4 bases and J lost 4, with 10 bases in between. There are 13 residues in the CDR3. This sample comprised peripheral blood, obtained in the second trimester of pregnancy. The source of this sequence is a female donor in good health, enrolled as a control in a pregnancy study. This chain joins TRBV7-6 and TRBJ1-1, with D perhaps TRBD1 (6 bases). This CDR3 is CASSSLGGTEAFF. The CDR3 DNA is TGTGCCAGCAGCTCCTTAGGGGGCACTGAAGCTTTCTTT.